The subject of this entry is one T cell receptor (beta chain). What it binds is not known. The data were produced by immunoSEQ multiplex PCR, yet TCRdb's version contains in-frame clones alone and is incomplete. The top ten clones hold about 0.13% of a sample with roughly 2.5 million clones, approximately 90% of them seen once. The data were obtained in a study of shared clonotypes between healthy human individuals. Study conclusions and caveats: Some clonotypes were shared by all four sorted-subset donors, while others were not shared. The non-shared ones had lower generation probabilities than the shared ones. Relative to memory subsets, naive subsets generally showed larger estimated richness.

In the CD4+ fraction, cells were divided into CD45RA+ naive and CD45RA-negative memory subsets. Input material: naive CD4+ T cells sorted from blood. Subset defined: CD45RA+ positively selected. The TCR originated in a man aged 18 to 29 in good health.

The CDR3 sequence is CASSFAGQNSGNTIYF. Written as DNA, the CDR3 is TGCGCCAGCAGCTTCGCTGGACAAAACTCTGGAAACACCATATATTTT. This chain connects TRBV5-1 to TRBJ1-3, with a possible D match to TRBD1 (5 bases). CDR3 length: 16 residues. Germline CDR1 reads SGHRS; CDR2 reads YFSETQ. The ends were cut back, 2 bases at V and 0 bases at J, with 12 bases in the middle.